This T cell receptor beta chain was profiled in a study of T cells after yellow fever vaccination. General observations from the study: On re-exposure, the response was weaker but peaked faster, at day 5 versus 15. At around 96% for CD4 and just over 85% for CD8, most primary-vaccination clones showed up again after the booster. Contamination of FACS-sorted repertoires by abundant clonotypes from the bulk population could occur.

Germline CDR1 and CDR2: SNHLY and FYNNEI. This CDR3 is 14 amino acids long. V lost 1 base and J lost 10, with 14 bases in between. A process of 5'RACE template switching, which added a universal primer site and UMIs, was used to make TCR cDNA. TCRdb recomputed calls from the 5' RACE reads with MiXCR, one row per CDR3 protein. The data show a few hundred thousand distinct CDR3 sequences, almost 4% seen once. This clonotype came up a few times. Its antigen is not identified. J is TRBJ2-1 and V is TRBV2; tentatively, D is TRBD1 (6 bases). The TCR comes from a man younger than 35 who received the YFV17D yellow fever vaccine. The input for sequencing was PBMCs, taken 5 days after the yellow fever booster vaccination. CDR3 DNA sequence: TGTGCCAGCAGTGAAGGCTACAGGGTGTACGAGCAGTTCTTC. This codes for CASSEGYRVYEQFF.